This note documents a single TCR beta chain sequence. Its antigen is currently unknown. The read halts 3 residues ahead of the CDR3 end, with the missing end drawn from the germline J gene. The CDR3 loop spans 14 amino acids. The V end lost 1 base, the J end lost 5 bases, and 11 bases lay between the germline ends. Per the germline V gene, CDR1 is SGHAT and CDR2 is FQNNGV. The source of the sample is a study of T cells in women clearing cervical HPV infection. Study details: No precancer developed; the control's incident HPV16 infection cleared within 12 months. General study points: CIN3+ cases had significantly higher TCR richness than controls; evenness did not differ. Effector/memory and HPV-specific T cells were not isolated, and association timing is unknown.

Profiling relied on immunoSEQ multiplex PCR, and the TCRdb table lists in-frame clones only, not all of them. The sample table includes around 39,000 clones. The V call is TRBV11-2, the J call TRBJ2-5; D may be TRBD2 (5 bases). The receptor was isolated from a woman between 18 and 70 years old with a cervical HPV16 infection that either progressed to CIN3+ or cleared (not recorded which). Source material: blood buffy coat. The CDR3 sequence is CASSLGSLAETQYF. CDR3 DNA (partial): TGTGCCAGCAGCTTAGGTTCATTAGCGGAGACC. The full variable domain, in which reference TRBV11-2 and TRBJ2-5 provide the parts outside the CDR3, is EAGVAQSPRYKIIEKRQSVAFWCNPISGHATLYWYQQILGQGPKLLIQFQNNGVVDDSQLPKDRFSAERLKGVDSTLKIQPAKLEDSAVYLCASSLGSLAETQYFGPGTRLLVL.